The clone carrying this T cell receptor (beta chain) was counted at least ten times. The sample originates from a study of regulatory T cells in long-lasting Graves disease. Study background: Graves' patients, diagnosed recently, had received antithyroid drugs under 3 months.

As to time point: newly diagnosed GD, antithyroid drugs for less than 3 months. There was RNA extracted from PBMCs, and the TCR library was made from it. Sequencing libraries for TCR beta were prepared with iRepertoire HTBI primers and Arm-PCR of CDR3 regions. TCRdb called the multiplex PCR reads again in MiXCR, with one record for every CDR3 protein. The sample yields 360,000 or so distinct CDR3 sequences, about a sixth seen once. Germline V CDR1 and CDR2: DFQATT, SNEGSKA (reference sequence). The CDR3 runs to 15 residues. With V trimmed by 5 bases and J by 6 bases, 7 bases remained unmatched. These data are also associated with another study on T cells in Graves' hyperthyroidism and ophthalmopathy. As reported in that work: The HTBI primer set drove a first-round RT-PCR of the TCR CDR3.

The chain combines TRBV20-1 with TRBJ2-3; TRBD2 aligns across 14 bases. The sample was peripheral blood mononuclear cells (PBMCs), taken at new diagnosis, from a patient treated with antithyroid drugs. The clonotype originates from a woman aged 18-30 years with Graves disease. The CDR3 region has the DNA TGCAGTGCTGAGACTAGCGGGGGGGTGAGGGATACGCAGTATTTT. Residues: CSAETSGGVRDTQYF.